This TCR beta chain was identified in a study of blood T cells in healthy people across ages. Findings and limits, study-wide: PBMCs were not sorted, which prevented a conclusive comparison of naive versus antigen-experienced cells.

This clonotype was detected a few times. What it binds is unknown. The CDR3 contains 15 residues. The V gene end was trimmed by 5 bases and the J gene end by 3 bases; junction bases not matched to a gene: 6. PCR was performed a second time for about 7 to 11 cycles using a sample-barcoded 5' primer and a J-beta primer mix. A single record per CDR3 protein comes from TCRdb applying MiXCR to the 5' RACE reads. The sample yields over 1,200,000 distinct CDR3 sequences, around 55% seen once. The TCR comes from a young man in good health. What was sequenced was blood. The chain employs TRBV12-3 or TRBV12-4 and TRBJ2-3, with 9 bases matching TRBD2. CDR3 DNA sequence: TGTGCCAGCAGTGGGGCGGGAGGGTCTACAGATACGCAGTATTTT. Its translation: CASSGAGGSTDTQYF.